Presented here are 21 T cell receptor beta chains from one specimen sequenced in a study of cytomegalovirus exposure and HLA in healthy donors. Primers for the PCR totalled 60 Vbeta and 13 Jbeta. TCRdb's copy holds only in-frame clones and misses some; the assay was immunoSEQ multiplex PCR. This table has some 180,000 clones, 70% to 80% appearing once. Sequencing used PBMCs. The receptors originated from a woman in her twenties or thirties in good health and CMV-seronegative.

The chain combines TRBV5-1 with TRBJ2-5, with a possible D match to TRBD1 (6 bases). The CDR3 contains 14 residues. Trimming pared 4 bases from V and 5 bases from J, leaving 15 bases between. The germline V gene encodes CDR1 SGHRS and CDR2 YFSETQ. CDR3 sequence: CASSLRTEGETQYF. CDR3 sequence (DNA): TGCGCCAGCAGCCTAAGGACAGAGGGGGAGACCCAGTACTTC. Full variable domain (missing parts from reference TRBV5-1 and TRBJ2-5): KAGVTQTPRYLIKTRGQQVTLSCSPISGHRSVSWYQQTPGQGLQFLFEYFSETQRNKGNFPGRFSGRQFSNSRSEMNVSTLELGDSALYLCASSLRTEGETQYFGPGTRLLVL.

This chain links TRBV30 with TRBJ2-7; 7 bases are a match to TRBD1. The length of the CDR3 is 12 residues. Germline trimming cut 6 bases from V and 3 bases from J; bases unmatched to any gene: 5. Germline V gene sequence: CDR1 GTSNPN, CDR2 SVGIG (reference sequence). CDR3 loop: CACGTVVYEQYF. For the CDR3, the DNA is TGTGCCTGCGGGACAGTGGTCTACGAGCAGTACTTC.

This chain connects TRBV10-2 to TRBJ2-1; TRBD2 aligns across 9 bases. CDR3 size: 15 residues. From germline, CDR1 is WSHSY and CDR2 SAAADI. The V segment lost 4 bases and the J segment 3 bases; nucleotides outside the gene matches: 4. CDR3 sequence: CASSVSSGIYNEQFF. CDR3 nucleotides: TGCGCCAGCAGTGTTTCTAGCGGGATCTACAATGAGCAGTTCTTC.

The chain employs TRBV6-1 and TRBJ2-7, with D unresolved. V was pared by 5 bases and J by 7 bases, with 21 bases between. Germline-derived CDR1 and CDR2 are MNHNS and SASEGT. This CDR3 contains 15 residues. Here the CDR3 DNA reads TGTGCCAGCAGTTTAATAACCGGTCCGACCGGGGAGCAGTACTTC. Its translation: CASSLITGPTGEQYF.

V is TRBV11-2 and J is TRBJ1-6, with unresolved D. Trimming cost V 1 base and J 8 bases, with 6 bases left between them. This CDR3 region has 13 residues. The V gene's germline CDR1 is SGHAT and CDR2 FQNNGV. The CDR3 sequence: CASSLGTHSPLHF. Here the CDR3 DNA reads TGTGCCAGCAGCTTAGGGACTCATTCACCCCTCCACTTT. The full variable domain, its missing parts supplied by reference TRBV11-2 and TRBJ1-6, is EAGVAQSPRYKIIEKRQSVAFWCNPISGHATLYWYQQILGQGPKLLIQFQNNGVVDDSQLPKDRFSAERLKGVDSTLKIQPAKLEDSAVYLCASSLGTHSPLHFGNGTRLTVT.

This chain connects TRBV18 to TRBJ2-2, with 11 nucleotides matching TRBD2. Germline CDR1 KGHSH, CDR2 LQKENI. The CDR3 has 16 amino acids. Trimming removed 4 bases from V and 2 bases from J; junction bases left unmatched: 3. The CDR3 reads CASSLLAGDNTGELFF. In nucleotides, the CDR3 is TGTGCCAGCTCACTACTAGCGGGGGACAACACCGGGGAGCTGTTTTTT.

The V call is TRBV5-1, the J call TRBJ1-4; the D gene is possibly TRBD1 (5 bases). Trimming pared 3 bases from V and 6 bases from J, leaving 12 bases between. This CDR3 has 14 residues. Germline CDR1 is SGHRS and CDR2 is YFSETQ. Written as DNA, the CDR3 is TGCGCCAGCAGCTCAGGGATTACGGATGAAAAACTGTTTTTT. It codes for CASSSGITDEKLFF. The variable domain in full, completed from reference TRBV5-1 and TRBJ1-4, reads KAGVTQTPRYLIKTRGQQVTLSCSPISGHRSVSWYQQTPGQGLQFLFEYFSETQRNKGNFPGRFSGRQFSNSRSEMNVSTLELGDSALYLCASSSGITDEKLFFGSGTQLSVL.

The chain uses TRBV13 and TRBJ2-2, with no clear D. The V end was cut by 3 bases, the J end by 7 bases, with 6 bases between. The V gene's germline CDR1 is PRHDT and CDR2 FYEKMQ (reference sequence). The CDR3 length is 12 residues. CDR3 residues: CASSFSVGELFF. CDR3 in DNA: TGTGCCAGCAGCTTCTCTGTCGGGGAGCTGTTTTTT.

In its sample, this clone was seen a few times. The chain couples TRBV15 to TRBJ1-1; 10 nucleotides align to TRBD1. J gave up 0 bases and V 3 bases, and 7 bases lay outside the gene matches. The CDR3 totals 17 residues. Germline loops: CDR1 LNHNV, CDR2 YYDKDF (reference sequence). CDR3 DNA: TGTGCCACCAGCAGGGGACAGGGGCCATCTATGAACACTGAAGCTTTCTTT. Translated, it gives CATSRGQGPSMNTEAFF.

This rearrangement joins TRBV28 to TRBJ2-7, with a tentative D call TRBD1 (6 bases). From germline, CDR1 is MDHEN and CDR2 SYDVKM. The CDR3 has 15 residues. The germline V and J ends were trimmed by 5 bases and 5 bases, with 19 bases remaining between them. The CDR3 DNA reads TGTGCCAGCAGTCCAACCAGGGGAACGAGGCACGAGCAGTACTTC. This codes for CASSPTRGTRHEQYF.

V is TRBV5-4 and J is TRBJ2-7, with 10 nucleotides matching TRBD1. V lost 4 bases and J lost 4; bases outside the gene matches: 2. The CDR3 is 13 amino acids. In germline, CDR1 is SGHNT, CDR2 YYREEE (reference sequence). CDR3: CASSRDRGYEQYF. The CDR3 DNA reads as TGTGCCAGCAGCCGGGACAGGGGTTACGAGCAGTACTTC.

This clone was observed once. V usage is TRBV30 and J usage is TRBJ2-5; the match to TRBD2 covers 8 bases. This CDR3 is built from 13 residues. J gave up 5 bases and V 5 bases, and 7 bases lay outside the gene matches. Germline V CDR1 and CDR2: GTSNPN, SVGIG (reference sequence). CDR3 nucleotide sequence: TGTGCCTGGGCTATACGCGGGGGGGAGACCCAGTACTTC. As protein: CAWAIRGGETQYF.

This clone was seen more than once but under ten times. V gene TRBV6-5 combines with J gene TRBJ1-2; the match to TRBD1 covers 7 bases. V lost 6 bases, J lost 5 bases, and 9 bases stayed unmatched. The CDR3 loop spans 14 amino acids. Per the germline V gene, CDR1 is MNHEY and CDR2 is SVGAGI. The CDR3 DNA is TGTGCCAGCAGCGTCGGACAGGCTGGGTATGGCTACACCTTC. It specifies CASSVGQAGYGYTF.

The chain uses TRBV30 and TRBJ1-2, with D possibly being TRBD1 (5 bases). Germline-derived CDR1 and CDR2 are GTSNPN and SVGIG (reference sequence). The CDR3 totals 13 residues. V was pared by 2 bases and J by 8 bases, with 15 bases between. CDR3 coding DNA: TGTGCCTGGAGTTTTATCGGGACTGAGGGCTACACCTTC. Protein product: CAWSFIGTEGYTF.

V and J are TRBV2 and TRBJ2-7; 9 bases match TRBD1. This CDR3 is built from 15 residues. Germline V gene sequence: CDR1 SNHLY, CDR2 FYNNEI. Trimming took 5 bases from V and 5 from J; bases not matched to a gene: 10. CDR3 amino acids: CASSPGTGQTHEQYF. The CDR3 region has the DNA TGTGCCAGCAGTCCCGGGACAGGGCAGACCCACGAGCAGTACTTC.

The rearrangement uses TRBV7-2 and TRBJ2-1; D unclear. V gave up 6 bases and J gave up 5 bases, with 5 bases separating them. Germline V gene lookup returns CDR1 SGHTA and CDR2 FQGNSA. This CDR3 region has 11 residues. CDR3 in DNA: TGTGCCAGCAGGAACAACAATGAGCAGTTCTTC. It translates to CASRNNNEQFF.

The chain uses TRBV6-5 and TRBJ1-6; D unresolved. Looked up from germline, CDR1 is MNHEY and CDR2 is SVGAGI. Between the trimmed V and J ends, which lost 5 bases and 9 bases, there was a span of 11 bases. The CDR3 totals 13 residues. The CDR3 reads CASSEVGSSPLHF. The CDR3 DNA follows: TGTGCCAGCAGTGAAGTGGGCAGTTCACCCCTCCACTTT.

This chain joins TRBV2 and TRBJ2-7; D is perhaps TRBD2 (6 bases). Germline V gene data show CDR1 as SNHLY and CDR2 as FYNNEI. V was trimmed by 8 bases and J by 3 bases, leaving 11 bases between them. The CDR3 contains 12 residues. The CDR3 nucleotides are TGTGCCAGCTCTCAGGGAGGCTACGAGCAGTACTTC. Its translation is CASSQGGYEQYF.

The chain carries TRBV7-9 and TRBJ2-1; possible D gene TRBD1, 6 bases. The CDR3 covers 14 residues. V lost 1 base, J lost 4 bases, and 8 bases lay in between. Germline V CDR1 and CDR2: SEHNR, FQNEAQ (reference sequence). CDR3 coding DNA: TGTGCCAGCAGCTTAGGGGGGCAGTACAATGAGCAGTTCTTC. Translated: CASSLGGQYNEQFF.

CDR3 region: CASSSVPGQTYEQYF. DNA for the CDR3: TGTGCCAGCAGCTCGGTACCGGGACAAACATACGAGCAGTACTTC. V gene TRBV21-1 combines with J gene TRBJ2-7; no DNA check was done on the table's D call, TRBD1. TRBV21-1 is recorded as a pseudogene. The CDR3 loop spans 15 amino acids.

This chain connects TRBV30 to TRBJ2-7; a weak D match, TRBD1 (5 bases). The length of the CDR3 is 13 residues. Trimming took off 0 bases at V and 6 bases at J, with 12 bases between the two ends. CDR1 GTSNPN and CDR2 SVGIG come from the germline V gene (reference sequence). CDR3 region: CAWSVSQGTEQYF. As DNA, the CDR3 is TGTGCCTGGAGTGTATCTCAGGGCACCGAGCAGTACTTC. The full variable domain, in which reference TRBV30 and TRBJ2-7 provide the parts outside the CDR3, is SQTIHQWPATLVQPVGSPLSLECTVEGTSNPNLYWYRQAAGRGLQLLFYSVGIGQISSEVPQNLSASRPQDRQFILSSKKLLLSDSGFYLCAWSVSQGTEQYFGPGTRLTVT.